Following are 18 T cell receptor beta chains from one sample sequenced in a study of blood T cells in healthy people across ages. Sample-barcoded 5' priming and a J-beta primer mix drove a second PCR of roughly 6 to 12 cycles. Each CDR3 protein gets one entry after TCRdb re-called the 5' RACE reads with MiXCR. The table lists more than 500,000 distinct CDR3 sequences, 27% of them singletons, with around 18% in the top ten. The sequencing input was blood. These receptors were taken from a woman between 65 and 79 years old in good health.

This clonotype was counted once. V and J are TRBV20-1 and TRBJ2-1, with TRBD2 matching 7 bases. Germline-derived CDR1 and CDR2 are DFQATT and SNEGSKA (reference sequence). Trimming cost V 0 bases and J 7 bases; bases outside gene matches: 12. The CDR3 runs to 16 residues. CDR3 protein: CSARDPGGEGLNEQFF. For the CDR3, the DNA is TGCAGTGCTAGAGATCCAGGCGGGGAGGGCTTAAATGAGCAGTTCTTC.

CDR3 sequence: CASSLAAGTGYNEQYF. DNA of the CDR3: TGCGCCAGCAGCTTGGCCGCCGGGACAGGGTACAACGAGCAGTACTTC. This sequence joins TRBV5-1 and TRBJ2-7; 9 nucleotides align to TRBD1. Germline values: CDR1 SGHRS, CDR2 YFSETQ. The CDR3 covers 16 residues. Trimming at V came to 0 bases and at J to 5 bases, leaving 9 bases not matched to a gene. Using reference TRBV5-1 and TRBJ2-7 for the parts outside the CDR3, the full variable domain is KAGVTQTPRYLIKTRGQQVTLSCSPISGHRSVSWYQQTPGQGLQFLFEYFSETQRNKGNFPGRFSGRQFSNSRSEMNVSTLELGDSALYLCASSLAAGTGYNEQYFGPGTRLTVT.

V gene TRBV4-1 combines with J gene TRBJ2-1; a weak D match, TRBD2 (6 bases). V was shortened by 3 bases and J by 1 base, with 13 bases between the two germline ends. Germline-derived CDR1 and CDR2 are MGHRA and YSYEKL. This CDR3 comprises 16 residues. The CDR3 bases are TGCGCCAGCAGCCAGCTAATGGGGAGGTCCTACAATGAGCAGTTCTTC. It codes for CASSQLMGRSYNEQFF.

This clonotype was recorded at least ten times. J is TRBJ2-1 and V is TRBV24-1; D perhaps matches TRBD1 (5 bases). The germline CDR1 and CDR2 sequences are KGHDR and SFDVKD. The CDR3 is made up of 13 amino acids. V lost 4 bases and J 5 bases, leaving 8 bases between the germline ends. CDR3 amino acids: CATSEPGNNEQFF. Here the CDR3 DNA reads TGTGCCACCAGTGAACCAGGGAACAATGAGCAGTTCTTC.

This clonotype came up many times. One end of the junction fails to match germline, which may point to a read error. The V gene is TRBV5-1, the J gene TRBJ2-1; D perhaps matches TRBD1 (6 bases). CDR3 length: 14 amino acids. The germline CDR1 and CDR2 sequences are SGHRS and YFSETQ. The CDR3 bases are TGTGCCAGCAGCTTGGGGGCCTCCTACAATGAGCAGTTCTTC. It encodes CASSLGASYNEQFF.

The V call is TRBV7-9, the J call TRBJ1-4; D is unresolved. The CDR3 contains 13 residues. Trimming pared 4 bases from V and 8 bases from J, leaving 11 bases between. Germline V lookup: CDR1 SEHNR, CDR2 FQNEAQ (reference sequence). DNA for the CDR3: TGTGCCAGCAGCTCGTTTAACACGGAAAAACTGTTTTTT. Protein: CASSSFNTEKLFF. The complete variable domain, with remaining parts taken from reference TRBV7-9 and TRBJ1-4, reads DTGVSQNPRHKITKRGQNVTFRCDPISEHNRLYWYRQTLGQGPEFLTYFQNEAQLEKSRLLSDRFSAERPKGSFSTLEIQRTEQGDSAMYLCASSSFNTEKLFFGSGTQLSVL.

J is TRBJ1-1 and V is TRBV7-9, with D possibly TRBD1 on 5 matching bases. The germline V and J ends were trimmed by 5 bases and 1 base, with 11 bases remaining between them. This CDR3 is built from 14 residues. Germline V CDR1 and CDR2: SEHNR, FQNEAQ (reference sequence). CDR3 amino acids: CASSRDVRNTEAFF. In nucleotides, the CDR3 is TGTGCCAGCAGCCGGGACGTAAGGAACACTGAAGCTTTCTTT. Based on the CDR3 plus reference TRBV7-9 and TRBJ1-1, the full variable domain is DTGVSQNPRHKITKRGQNVTFRCDPISEHNRLYWYRQTLGQGPEFLTYFQNEAQLEKSRLLSDRFSAERPKGSFSTLEIQRTEQGDSAMYLCASSRDVRNTEAFFGQGTRLTVV.

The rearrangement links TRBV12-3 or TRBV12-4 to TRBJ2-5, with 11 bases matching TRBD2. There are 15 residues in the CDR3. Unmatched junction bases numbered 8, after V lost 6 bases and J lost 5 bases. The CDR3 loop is CASSLTSGEFETQYF. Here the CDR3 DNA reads TGTGCCAGCAGCCTGACTAGCGGGGAGTTCGAGACCCAGTACTTC.

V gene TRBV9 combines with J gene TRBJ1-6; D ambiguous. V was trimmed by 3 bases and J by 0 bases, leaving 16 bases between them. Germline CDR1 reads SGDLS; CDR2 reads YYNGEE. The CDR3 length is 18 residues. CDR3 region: CASSGDQRSSSYNSPLHF. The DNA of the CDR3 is TGTGCCAGCAGCGGCGATCAAAGGTCGAGCTCCTATAATTCACCCCTCCACTTT.

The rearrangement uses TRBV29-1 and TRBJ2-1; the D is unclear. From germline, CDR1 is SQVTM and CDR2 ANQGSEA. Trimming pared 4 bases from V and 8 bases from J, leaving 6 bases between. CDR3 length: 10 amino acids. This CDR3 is CSVGNDEQFF. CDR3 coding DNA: TGCAGCGTTGGAAACGATGAGCAGTTCTTC.

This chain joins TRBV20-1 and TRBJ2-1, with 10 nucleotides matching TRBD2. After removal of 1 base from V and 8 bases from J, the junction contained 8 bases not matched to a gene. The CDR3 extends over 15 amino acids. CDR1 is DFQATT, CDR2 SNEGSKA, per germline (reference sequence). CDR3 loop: CSARAPQRGGDEQFF. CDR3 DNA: TGCAGTGCTAGAGCCCCTCAGCGGGGGGGCGATGAGCAGTTCTTC.

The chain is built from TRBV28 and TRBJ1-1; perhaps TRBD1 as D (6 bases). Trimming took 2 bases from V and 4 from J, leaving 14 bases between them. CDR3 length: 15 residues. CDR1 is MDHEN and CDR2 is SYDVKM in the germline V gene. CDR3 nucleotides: TGTGCCAGCAGTTTAAATCGGGGGCGCGGCACTGAAGCTTTCTTT. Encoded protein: CASSLNRGRGTEAFF.

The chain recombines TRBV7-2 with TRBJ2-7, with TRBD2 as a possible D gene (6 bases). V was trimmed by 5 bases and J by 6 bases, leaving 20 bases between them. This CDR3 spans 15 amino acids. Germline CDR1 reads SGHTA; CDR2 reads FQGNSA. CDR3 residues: CASSPSVAGQPEQYF. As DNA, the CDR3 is TGTGCCAGCAGCCCCTCTGTTGCGGGGCAACCCGAGCAGTACTTC.

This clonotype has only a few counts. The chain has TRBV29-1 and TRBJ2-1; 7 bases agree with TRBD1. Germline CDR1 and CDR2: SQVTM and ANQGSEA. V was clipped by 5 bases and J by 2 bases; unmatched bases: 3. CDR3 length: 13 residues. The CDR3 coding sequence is TGCAGCGTTCGACAGGGACCCTACAATGAGCAGTTCTTC. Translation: CSVRQGPYNEQFF.

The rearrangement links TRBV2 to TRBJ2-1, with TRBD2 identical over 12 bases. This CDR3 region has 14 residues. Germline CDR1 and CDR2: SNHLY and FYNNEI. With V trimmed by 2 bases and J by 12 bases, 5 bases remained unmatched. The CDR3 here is CASSELTSGGLQFF. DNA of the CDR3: TGTGCCAGCAGTGAATTGACTAGCGGGGGCTTGCAGTTCTTC. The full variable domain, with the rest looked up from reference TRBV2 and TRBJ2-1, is EPEVTQTPSHQVTQMGQEVILRCVPISNHLYFYWYRQILGQKVEFLVSFYNNEISEKSEIFDDQFSVERPDGSNFTLKIRSTKLEDSAMYFCASSELTSGGLQFFGPGTRLTVL.

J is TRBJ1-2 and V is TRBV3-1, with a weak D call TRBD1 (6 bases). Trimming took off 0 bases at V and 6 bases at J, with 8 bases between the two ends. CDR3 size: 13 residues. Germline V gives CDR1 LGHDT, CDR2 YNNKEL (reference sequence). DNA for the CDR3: TGTGCCAGCAGCCAAGATGCAGGGGATGGCTACACCTTC. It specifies CASSQDAGDGYTF.

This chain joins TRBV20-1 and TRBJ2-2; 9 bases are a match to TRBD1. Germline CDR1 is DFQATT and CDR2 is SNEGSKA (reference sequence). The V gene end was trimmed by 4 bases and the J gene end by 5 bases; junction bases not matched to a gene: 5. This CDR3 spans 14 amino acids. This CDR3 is CSAIPGQGTGELFF. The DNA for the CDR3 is TGCAGTGCTATCCCGGGACAGGGTACCGGGGAGCTGTTTTTT.

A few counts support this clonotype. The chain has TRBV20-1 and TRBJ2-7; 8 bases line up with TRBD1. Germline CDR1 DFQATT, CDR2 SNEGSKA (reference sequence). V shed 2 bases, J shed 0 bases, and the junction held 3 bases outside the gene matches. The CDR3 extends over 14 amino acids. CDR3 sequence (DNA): TGCAGTGCTAGATATGACAGGGGCTCCTACGAGCAGTACTTC. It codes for CSARYDRGSYEQYF.